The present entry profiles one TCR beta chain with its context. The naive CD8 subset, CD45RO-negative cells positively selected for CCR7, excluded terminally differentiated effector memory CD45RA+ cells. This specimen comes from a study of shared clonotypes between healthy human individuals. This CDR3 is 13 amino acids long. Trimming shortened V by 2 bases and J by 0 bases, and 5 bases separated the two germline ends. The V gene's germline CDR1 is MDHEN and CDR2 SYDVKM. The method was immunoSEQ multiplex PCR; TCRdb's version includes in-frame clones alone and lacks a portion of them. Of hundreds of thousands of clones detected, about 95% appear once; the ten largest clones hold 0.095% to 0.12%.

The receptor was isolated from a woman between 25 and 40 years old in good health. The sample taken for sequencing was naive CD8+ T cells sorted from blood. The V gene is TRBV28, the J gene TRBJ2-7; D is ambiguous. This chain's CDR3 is CASSLMRSYEQYF. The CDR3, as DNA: TGTGCCAGCAGTTTAATGCGCTCCTACGAGCAGTACTTC.